These 15 T cell receptor beta chains were all obtained from the same sample, sequenced in a study of cytomegalovirus exposure and HLA in healthy donors. Some clones are missing from TCRdb's copy, which holds only in-frame ones; the method was immunoSEQ multiplex PCR. The sample shows over 150,000 clones, 85% of them seen only once. Sequencing was carried out using PBMCs. The receptors were sampled from a man younger than 30 in good health and CMV-seropositive.

This chain uses TRBV11-2 with TRBJ1-1, with D hard to call. This CDR3 contains 15 residues. The germline gives CDR1 SGHAT, CDR2 FQNNGV. With 3 bases removed from V and 11 bases from J, the gap between germline ends came to 22 bases. The CDR3 reads CASSLSLNGPAGAFF. The CDR3 bases are TGTGCCAGCAGCTTGTCCCTCAACGGGCCCGCGGGCGCTTTCTTT.

This chain connects TRBV13 to TRBJ1-1; TRBD1 matches 8 bases. Losses at the gene ends were 2 bases for V and 5 bases for J; bases not matched to a gene: 7. This CDR3 is 15 amino acids long. Germline V gives CDR1 PRHDT, CDR2 FYEKMQ (reference sequence). The CDR3 DNA reads TGTGCCAGCAGCTTACAGGGGGCGCGGCGAACTGAAGCTTTCTTT. As protein: CASSLQGARRTEAFF.

J is TRBJ2-3 and V is TRBV28; 8 bases are shared with TRBD1. The CDR3 runs to 14 residues. Trimming cost V 4 bases and J 2 bases; bases outside gene matches: 2. CDR1 is MDHEN, CDR2 SYDVKM, per germline. This CDR3 is CASSSGQDTDTQYF. CDR3 nucleotides: TGTGCCAGCAGTTCGGGACAGGACACAGATACGCAGTATTTT.

This sequence joins TRBV4-2 and TRBJ1-1; TRBD1 matches 9 bases. Losses at the gene ends were 3 bases for V and 4 bases for J; bases not matched to a gene: 3. CDR3 size: 14 residues. CDR1 is LGHNA, CDR2 YNFKEQ, per germline. The CDR3 sequence is CASSQGQGGTEAFF. The CDR3, as DNA: TGTGCCAGCAGCCAGGGACAGGGCGGCACTGAAGCTTTCTTT.

This clone has a single count. The rearrangement joins TRBV19 to TRBJ2-7, with 8 bases fitting TRBD1. Per the germline V gene, CDR1 is LNHDA and CDR2 is SQIVND (reference sequence). The junction had 3 bases not matched to a gene; V was cut back by 5 bases and J by 0 bases. There are 14 residues in the CDR3. The CDR3 is CASSQTGGSYEQYF. The CDR3 coding sequence is TGTGCCAGTAGTCAAACAGGGGGCTCCTACGAGCAGTACTTC.

This clone has only one observation. The genes are TRBV5-1 and TRBJ2-1; perhaps TRBD2 as D (6 bases). The CDR3 is 14 amino acids. Trimming stripped 4 bases from V and 8 bases from J, with 16 bases between. Germline-derived CDR1 and CDR2 are SGHRS and YFSETQ. The CDR3 region is CASSARLGSDEQFF. CDR3 bases: TGCGCCAGCAGCGCGAGACTAGGGTCAGATGAGCAGTTCTTC.

The V and J genes are TRBV2 and TRBJ2-4, with 7 bases that match TRBD2. With V trimmed by 4 bases and J by 6 bases, 6 bases remained unmatched. The CDR3 is 14 residues long. Germline V gives CDR1 SNHLY, CDR2 FYNNEI. The CDR3 DNA is TGTGCCAGCAGTGTTCCAGGGAGGGTAAACATTCAGTACTTC. This sequence encodes CASSVPGRVNIQYF.

J is TRBJ2-3 and V is TRBV2; D is unclear. Germline V gene sequence: CDR1 SNHLY, CDR2 FYNNEI. V lost 7 bases and J lost 6, with 11 bases in between. This CDR3 region has 12 residues. The CDR3 spells CASNERSDTQYF. Here the CDR3 DNA reads TGTGCCAGCAACGAGCGTTCCGATACGCAGTATTTT. The variable domain in full, completed from reference TRBV2 and TRBJ2-3, reads EPEVTQTPSHQVTQMGQEVILRCVPISNHLYFYWYRQILGQKVEFLVSFYNNEISEKSEIFDDQFSVERPDGSNFTLKIRSTKLEDSAMYFCASNERSDTQYFGPGTRLTVL.

The chain has TRBV14 and TRBJ1-4, with a tentative D call TRBD1 (5 bases). The CDR3 loop spans 16 amino acids. Trimming took 4 bases from V and 8 from J, leaving 20 bases between them. Per germline, CDR1 SGHDN and CDR2 FVKESK. The CDR3 is CASSPPVGVKGEKLFF. The CDR3 nucleotides read TGTGCCAGCAGCCCCCCAGTAGGGGTGAAGGGGGAAAAACTGTTTTTT.

The J gene is TRBJ2-5, the V gene TRBV19; 7 positions agree with TRBD1. The CDR3 covers 13 residues. CDR1 and CDR2 from the germline V gene are LNHDA and SQIVND (reference sequence). V was clipped by 9 bases and J by 2 bases; unmatched bases: 6. DNA of the CDR3: TGTGCCAGCCGACAGGGCCCACAAGAGACCCAGTACTTC. Encoded protein: CASRQGPQETQYF.

The chain couples TRBV7-8 to TRBJ2-1; possible D gene TRBD2, 5 bases. V was trimmed by 4 bases and J by 7 bases, leaving 17 bases between them. The CDR3 extends over 15 amino acids. The germline CDR1 and CDR2 sequences are SGHVS and FQNEAQ. CDR3 loop: CASSYARLARNEQFF. In nucleotides, the CDR3 is TGTGCCAGCAGCTACGCGAGATTAGCGAGGAATGAGCAGTTCTTC.

The chain couples TRBV30 to TRBJ2-1, with D uncertain. Germline V lookup: CDR1 GTSNPN, CDR2 SVGIG (reference sequence). This CDR3 region has 12 residues. Between the trimmed V and J ends, which lost 1 base and 2 bases, there was a span of 3 bases. CDR3 DNA: TGTGCCTGGAGTGAGCCCTACAATGAGCAGTTCTTC. Translation gives CAWSEPYNEQFF. Looking up the rest from reference TRBV30 and TRBJ2-1 gives the full variable domain: SQTIHQWPATLVQPVGSPLSLECTVEGTSNPNLYWYRQAAGRGLQLLFYSVGIGQISSEVPQNLSASRPQDRQFILSSKKLLLSDSGFYLCAWSEPYNEQFFGPGTRLTVL.

In its sample, this clone was seen once. V and J are TRBV12-5 and TRBJ1-2; no definite D call. Trimming removed 1 base from V and 3 bases from J, with 6 bases in between. The length of the CDR3 is 13 residues. Per germline, CDR1 LGHNT and CDR2 FRNRAP. CDR3 sequence reads: CASGLASDYGYTF. DNA for the CDR3: TGTGCTAGTGGTTTGGCGTCAGACTATGGCTACACCTTC.

The V call is TRBV7-9, the J call TRBJ1-1; no definite D call. The CDR3 is 13 residues long. Per germline, CDR1 SEHNR and CDR2 FQNEAQ (reference sequence). The V end was cut by 0 bases, the J end by 6 bases, with 8 bases between. Here the CDR3 reads CASSLASVSEAFF. Written as DNA, the CDR3 is TGTGCCAGCAGCTTAGCTTCGGTATCTGAAGCTTTCTTT.

The V call is TRBV2, the J call TRBJ2-3, with D possibly matching TRBD1 (6 bases). The CDR3 contains 14 residues. V dropped 4 bases and J dropped 9 bases, with 17 bases sitting between them. Germline CDR1 and CDR2: SNHLY and FYNNEI. This chain's CDR3 is CASSGAGDGWTQYF. The CDR3 DNA is TGTGCCAGCAGTGGGGCAGGGGATGGGTGGACGCAGTATTTT.